This entry is about one T cell receptor beta chain. This sample stems from a study of T-cell reconstitution after alpha-beta-depleted transplantation in children. Germline V CDR1 and CDR2: SGHNT, YYREEE (reference sequence). This CDR3 is 15 amino acids long. V dropped 4 bases and J dropped 4 bases, with 17 bases sitting between them. Unique molecular identifiers were used to barcode this TCRbeta library. TCRdb reanalysed the PCR reads using MiXCR and keeps one entry per CDR3 protein. In the table there are about 540,000 distinct CDR3 sequences, approximately 20% of which are singletons. The source was PBMCs from the stem cell graft donor, collected from the stem cell graft. The rearrangement joins TRBV5-4 to TRBJ2-5; D is possibly TRBD2 (5 bases). The receptor comes from a human donor who donated a stem cell graft to a child with acute lymphoblastic leukemia. The CDR3 loop is CASSPRRDIVETQYF. The CDR3 bases are TGTGCCAGCAGCCCCCGCCGGGATATCGTAGAGACCCAGTACTTC.